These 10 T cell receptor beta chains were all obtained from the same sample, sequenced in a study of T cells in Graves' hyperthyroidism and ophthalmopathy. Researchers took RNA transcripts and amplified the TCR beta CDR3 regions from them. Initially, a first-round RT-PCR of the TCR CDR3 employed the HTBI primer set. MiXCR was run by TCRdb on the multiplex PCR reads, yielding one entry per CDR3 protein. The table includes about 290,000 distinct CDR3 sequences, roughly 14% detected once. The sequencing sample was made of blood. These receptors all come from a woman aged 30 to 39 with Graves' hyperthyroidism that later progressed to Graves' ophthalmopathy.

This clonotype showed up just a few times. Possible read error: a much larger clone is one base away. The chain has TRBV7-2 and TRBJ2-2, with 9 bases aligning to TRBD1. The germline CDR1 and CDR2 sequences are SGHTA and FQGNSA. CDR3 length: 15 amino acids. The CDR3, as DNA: TGTGCCAGCAGCACGCAAACAGGGGGCACCGGGAAGCTGTTTTTT. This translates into CASSTQTGGTGKLFF.

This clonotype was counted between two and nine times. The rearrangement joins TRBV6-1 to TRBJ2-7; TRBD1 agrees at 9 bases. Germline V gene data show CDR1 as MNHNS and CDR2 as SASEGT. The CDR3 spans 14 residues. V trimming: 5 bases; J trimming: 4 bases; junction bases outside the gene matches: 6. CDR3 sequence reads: CASSPRDRDYEQYF. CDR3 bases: TGTGCCAGCAGTCCACGGGACAGGGATTACGAGCAGTACTTC.

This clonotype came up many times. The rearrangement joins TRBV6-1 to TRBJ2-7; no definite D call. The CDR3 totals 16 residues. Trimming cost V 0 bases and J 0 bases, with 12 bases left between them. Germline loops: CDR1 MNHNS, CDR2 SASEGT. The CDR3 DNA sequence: TGTGCCAGCAGTGAAGCGTCAGGCGAACTCTCCTACGAGCAGTACTTC. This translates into CASSEASGELSYEQYF.

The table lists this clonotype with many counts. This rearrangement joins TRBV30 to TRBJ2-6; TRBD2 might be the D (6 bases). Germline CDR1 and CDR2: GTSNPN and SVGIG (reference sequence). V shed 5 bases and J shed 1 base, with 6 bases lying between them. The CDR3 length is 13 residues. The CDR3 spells CAWGTSGANVLTF. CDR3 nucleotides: TGTGCCTGGGGGACTTCTGGGGCCAACGTCCTGACTTTC.

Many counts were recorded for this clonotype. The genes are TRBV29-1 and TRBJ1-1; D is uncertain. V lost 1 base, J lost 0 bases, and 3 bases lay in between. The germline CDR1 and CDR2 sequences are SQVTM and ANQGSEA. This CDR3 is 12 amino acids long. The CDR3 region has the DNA TGCAGCGTTGAAGGCGTGAACACTGAAGCTTTCTTT. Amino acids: CSVEGVNTEAFF.

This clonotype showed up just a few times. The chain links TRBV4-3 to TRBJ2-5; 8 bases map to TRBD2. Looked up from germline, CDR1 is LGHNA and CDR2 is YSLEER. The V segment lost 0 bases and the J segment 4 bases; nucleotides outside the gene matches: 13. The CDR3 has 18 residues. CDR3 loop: CASSQDRGGAGVVETQYF. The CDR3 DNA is TGCGCCAGCAGCCAAGATCGTGGAGGAGCGGGAGTTGTAGAGACCCAGTACTTC.

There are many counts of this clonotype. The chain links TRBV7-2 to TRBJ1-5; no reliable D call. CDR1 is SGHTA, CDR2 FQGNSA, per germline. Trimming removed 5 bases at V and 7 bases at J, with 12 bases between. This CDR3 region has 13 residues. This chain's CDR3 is CASSGRTGQPQHF. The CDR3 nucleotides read TGTGCCAGCAGCGGAAGGACGGGCCAGCCCCAGCATTTT.

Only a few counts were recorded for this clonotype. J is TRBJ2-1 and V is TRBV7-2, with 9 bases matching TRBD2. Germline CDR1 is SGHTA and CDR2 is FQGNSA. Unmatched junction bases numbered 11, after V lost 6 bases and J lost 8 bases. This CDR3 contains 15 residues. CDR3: CASSRTGTSRDEQFF. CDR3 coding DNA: TGTGCCAGCAGTCGGACCGGGACTAGCAGGGATGAGCAGTTCTTC.

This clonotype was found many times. The CDR3 bases are TGTGCCAGCAGCGTTCCCACCGGGACTAGCGGAGAAGGGGGGGATACGCAGTATTTT. As protein: CASSVPTGTSGEGGDTQYF. The chain links TRBV7-8 to TRBJ2-3, with 11 bases fitting TRBD2. The CDR3 has 19 residues. Germline V CDR1 and CDR2: SGHVS, FQNEAQ. J was trimmed by 6 bases and V by 5 bases; bases with no gene match: 19.

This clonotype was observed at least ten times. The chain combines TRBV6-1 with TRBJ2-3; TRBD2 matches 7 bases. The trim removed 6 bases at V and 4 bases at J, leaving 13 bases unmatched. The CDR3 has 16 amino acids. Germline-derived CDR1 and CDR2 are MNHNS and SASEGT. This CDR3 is CASRLKLAWISDTQYF. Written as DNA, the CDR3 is TGTGCCAGCAGGCTAAAACTAGCGTGGATATCAGATACGCAGTATTTT.